The clone carrying this TCR delta chain was found a few times. Its antigen is not identified. The sample belongs to a study of Vδ1+ human thymocytes. Sequences come from RNA converted to cDNA by reverse transcription. Pooled V-gene forward primers with one constant-region reverse primer generated the CDR3 amplicons by multiplex PCR. TCRdb ran CATT on the multiplex PCR reads. The sample consists of more than 50,000 delta-chain clones, more than 15% of them appearing once. General study findings and limits: Thymic TRG and TRD repertoires appeared highly polyclonal.

The CDR3 has 12 residues. The V end was cut by 2 bases, the J end by 7 bases, with 8 bases between. Germline V CDR1 and CDR2: TSWWSYY, QGS. This clonotype originated in a boy younger than two who had congenital heart surgery. The chain combines TRDV1 with TRDJ1, with D unresolved. Specimen: Vdelta1+ gamma-delta thymocytes from the thymus. Subset denoted: FACS-sorted CD3+ TCRalphabeta- TCRVdelta1+ TCRVdelta2- thymocytes. The DNA for the CDR3 is TGTGCTCTTGGGGAAGAGTTACGTAAACTCATCTTT. It is translated as CALGEELRKLIF.